The rows below give T cell receptor beta chains drawn from one sample of a study of T cells in lung cancer brain metastases. Repertoires were generated with immunoSEQ multiplex PCR, while TCRdb's copy carries only in-frame clones and drops some. The table shows fewer than 5,000 clones, with 80% to 90% occurring only once. Material: tumor tissue from the primary lung tumor. Receptors were obtained from a man in his sixties with non-small cell lung cancer. Both conserved end residues are part of each CDR3. The D gene is left open where the match is weak. A row's size may be missing; if present it is once, few, many or a size class.

clone size,V gene,D gene,J gene,CDR3 DNA,CDR3 protein
NA,TRBV5-6,TRBD2,TRBJ2-2,TGTGCTAGCAGCCCTACTAGCGGGAGCTACCGGACCGGGGAGCTGTTTTTT,CASSPTSGSYRTGELFF
NA,TRBV9,TRBD2,TRBJ2-3,TGTGCCAGCAGCGTAGAAACTAGCGGGTGGGATACGCAGTATTTT,CASSVETSGWDTQYF
NA,TRBV5-1,NA,TRBJ2-3,TGCGCCAGCAGCCCCGGACGGCCGATCACAGATACGCAGTATTTT,CASSPGRPITDTQYF
few,TRBV9,NA,TRBJ2-1,TGTGCCAGCAGCGGCTCGCAGGGGATCAATGAGCAGTTCTTC,CASSGSQGINEQFF
few,TRBV30,NA,TRBJ1-1,TGTGCCTGGAGTGTTCTTCCCCCTACCGCCGCGAACACTGAAGCTTTCTTT,CAWSVLPPTAANTEAFF
NA,TRBV6-6,NA,TRBJ1-1,TGTGCCAGCAGTACAGAATCGGGTACTGAAGCTTTCTTT,CASSTESGTEAFF
NA,TRBV18,NA,TRBJ1-3,TGTGCCAGCTCACCATCCGAAAACCTCTTCTCTGGAAACACCATATATTTT,CASSPSENLFSGNTIYF
NA,TRBV10-3,TRBD1,TRBJ1-1,TGTGCCATCAGTGAGGGGACAGGTTTGAACACTGAAGCTTTCTTT,CAISEGTGLNTEAFF
NA,TRBV7-2,NA,TRBJ2-7,TGTGCCAGCAGCTTAGTCCTGTGGTTGAACGAGCAGTACTTC,CASSLVLWLNEQYF
NA,TRBV2,NA,TRBJ1-4,TGTGCCAGCAGTGAGCAGGACGAAAAACTGTTTTTT,CASSEQDEKLFF
NA,TRBV6-6,NA,TRBJ1-2,TGTGCCAGCAGCCCCGGGAACTATGGCTACACCTTC,CASSPGNYGYTF
once,TRBV5-1,NA,TRBJ2-5,TGCGCCAGCAGCTTGGCGGGAGTGGGAGAGACCCAGTACTTC,CASSLAGVGETQYF
NA,TRBV7-6,TRBD2,TRBJ2-1,TGTGCCAGCAGCCAATCCGAAGCGGGGGGGCCTGACTCCTCGTTCCCGGAGCAGTTCTTC,CASSQSEAGGPDSSFPEQFF
NA,TRBV2,TRBD2,TRBJ2-2,TGTGCCAGCGGACTGACTAGCGGGAACACCGGGGAGCTGTTTTTT,CASGLTSGNTGELFF
hyperexpanded,TRBV9,NA,TRBJ1-1,TGTGCCAGCAGCGTAGTCACTGAAGCTTTCTTT,CASSVVTEAFF
NA,TRBV14,TRBD1,TRBJ2-1,TGTGCCAGCAGCCAATGGGGACAGGTTAGGGATGAGCAGTTCTTC,CASSQWGQVRDEQFF
NA,TRBV15,NA,TRBJ2-7,TGTGCCACCAGCAGAGATCGGGCCGGGGAATACGAGCAGTACTTT,CATSRDRAGEYEQYF
NA,TRBV7-8,TRBD1,TRBJ2-1,TGTGCCAGTAGCCCACAGGGGTACAATGAGCAGTTCTTC,CASSPQGYNEQFF